The 13 T cell receptor beta chains given below trace back to one sample, sequenced in a study of cytomegalovirus exposure and HLA in healthy donors. Method: immunoSEQ multiplex PCR; TCRdb's copy keeps in-frame clones and lacks some. The data show about 120,000 clones, with over 65% seen just once and around 1.9% held by the top ten. The sequencing sample was made of PBMCs. These receptor sequences come from a woman aged 30 to 39 in good health and CMV-seronegative.

The chain employs TRBV11-2 and TRBJ1-6; tentative D call: TRBD1 (6 bases). The CDR3 contains 15 residues. The germline V gene encodes CDR1 SGHAT and CDR2 FQNNGV. Trimming shortened V by 6 bases and J by 10 bases, and 19 bases separated the two germline ends. The CDR3, as DNA: TGTGCCAGCAGGAGAACGGGGGGCGCGAAATCACCCCTCCACTTT. Its translation: CASRRTGGAKSPLHF.

Only one count was recorded for this clone. The DNA for the CDR3 is TGCAGCGTTGAAGGCCGACAGGGGGCTTTCTATGGCTACACCTTC. It encodes CSVEGRQGAFYGYTF. The chain combines TRBV29-1 with TRBJ1-2, with 10 bases lining up with TRBD1. The V and J ends lost 1 base and 4 bases, in that order; junction bases with no gene match: 6. Germline CDR1 reads SQVTM; CDR2 reads ANQGSEA. The CDR3 is made up of 15 amino acids.

The V call is TRBV19, the J call TRBJ2-7; D unresolved. CDR3 length: 14 residues. Trimming took off 4 bases at V and 0 bases at J, with 10 bases between the two ends. CDR1 and CDR2 (germline): LNHDA, SQIVND (reference sequence). CDR3 bases: TGTGCCAGTAGTAGCAGGATGGACTCCTACGAGCAGTACTTC. This codes for CASSSRMDSYEQYF.

The rearrangement uses TRBV6-1 and TRBJ2-5; D is perhaps TRBD2 (6 bases). Germline CDR1 and CDR2: MNHNS and SASEGT. V lost 6 bases, J lost 4 bases, and 9 bases lay in between. The CDR3 has 12 amino acids. The CDR3 DNA reads as TGTGCCAGCAGGGGGGGTGGAGAGACCCAGTACTTC. Translation: CASRGGGETQYF.

The chain joins TRBV15 to TRBJ2-2, with 9 bases identical to TRBD2. V shed 4 bases and J 1 base; nucleotides not matched to a gene: 7. The CDR3 covers 17 residues. The V gene's germline CDR1 is LNHNV and CDR2 YYDKDF (reference sequence). The CDR3, as DNA: TGTGCCACCAGCATGGGGTCTAGCGGGGTGAACACCGGGGAGCTGTTTTTT. Translation: CATSMGSSGVNTGELFF.

This clone occurred once. The same CDR3 also results from other DNA sequences found in this sample. The rearrangement uses TRBV7-2 and TRBJ1-2; D not resolved. CDR3 length: 14 residues. Trimming stripped 2 bases from V and 7 bases from J, with 14 bases between. Germline CDR1 is SGHTA and CDR2 is FQGNSA. CDR3 DNA sequence: TGTGCCAGCAGCTTACGACTCTCTCTTGGTGGCTACACCTTC. It codes for CASSLRLSLGGYTF.

The gene calls are TRBV6-6 and TRBJ1-1; D ambiguous. Trimming cost V 7 bases and J 10 bases, with 13 bases left between them. The CDR3 covers 11 residues. Germline loops: CDR1 MNHNY, CDR2 SVGAGI (reference sequence). CDR3 bases: TGTGCCAGCACCTTAACCGCGGTAGCTTTCTTT. Translated, it gives CASTLTAVAFF.

This chain connects TRBV18 to TRBJ2-2; 10 bases align to TRBD2. CDR3 length equals 17 residues. Germline values: CDR1 KGHSH, CDR2 LQKENI. Losses at the gene ends were 1 base for V and 2 bases for J; bases not matched to a gene: 4. CDR3 protein: CASSPRGLAVNTGELFF. The CDR3 DNA reads TGTGCCAGCTCACCACGTGGACTAGCGGTTAACACCGGGGAGCTGTTTTTT.

This chain connects TRBV21-1 to TRBJ2-4; the table's D call of TRBD2 was not tested on the DNA. TRBV21-1 is reported as a pseudogene. The CDR3 is 12 amino acids. As DNA, the CDR3 is TGTGCCAGCACCCCTCGGGGAAACATTCAGTACTTC. Its protein is CASTPRGNIQYF.

The gene calls are TRBV6-6 and TRBJ2-7; tentatively, D is TRBD2 (6 bases). Germline V CDR1 and CDR2: MNHNY, SVGAGI (reference sequence). Trimming pared 5 bases from V and 3 bases from J, leaving 17 bases between. This CDR3 spans 15 amino acids. The CDR3 DNA reads as TGTGCCAGCAGTCCCCGGGCGGTGGGGGGCTACGAGCAGTACTTC. This sequence encodes CASSPRAVGGYEQYF.

This chain connects TRBV18 to TRBJ1-4; TRBD1 agrees at 7 bases. Germline loops: CDR1 KGHSH, CDR2 LQKENI. Losses at the gene ends were 2 bases for V and 6 bases for J; bases not matched to a gene: 3. The CDR3 spans 14 residues. The CDR3, as DNA: TGTGCCAGCTCACCAAGACAGGGTCATGAAAAACTGTTTTTT. This gives the protein CASSPRQGHEKLFF.

The rearrangement uses TRBV7-9 and TRBJ2-7; no clear D gene. Germline CDR1 reads SEHNR; CDR2 reads FQNEAQ (reference sequence). V lost 1 base and J 2 bases, leaving 9 bases between the germline ends. CDR3 length equals 14 residues. CDR3 region: CASSLVDFAYEQYF. The CDR3 bases are TGTGCCAGCAGCTTAGTAGACTTCGCCTACGAGCAGTACTTC. The variable domain in full, with the rest retrieved from reference TRBV7-9 and TRBJ2-7, is DTGVSQNPRHKITKRGQNVTFRCDPISEHNRLYWYRQTLGQGPEFLTYFQNEAQLEKSRLLSDRFSAERPKGSFSTLEIQRTEQGDSAMYLCASSLVDFAYEQYFGPGTRLTVT.

This chain uses TRBV5-1 with TRBJ1-2; D may be TRBD1 (6 bases). CDR3 length: 15 amino acids. Per the germline V gene, CDR1 is SGHRS and CDR2 is YFSETQ. V gave up 4 bases and J gave up 0 bases, with 13 bases separating them. For the CDR3, the DNA is TGCGCCAGCAGCGTAACAGGGCAAGCTAACTATGGCTACACCTTC. Translating it yields CASSVTGQANYGYTF.